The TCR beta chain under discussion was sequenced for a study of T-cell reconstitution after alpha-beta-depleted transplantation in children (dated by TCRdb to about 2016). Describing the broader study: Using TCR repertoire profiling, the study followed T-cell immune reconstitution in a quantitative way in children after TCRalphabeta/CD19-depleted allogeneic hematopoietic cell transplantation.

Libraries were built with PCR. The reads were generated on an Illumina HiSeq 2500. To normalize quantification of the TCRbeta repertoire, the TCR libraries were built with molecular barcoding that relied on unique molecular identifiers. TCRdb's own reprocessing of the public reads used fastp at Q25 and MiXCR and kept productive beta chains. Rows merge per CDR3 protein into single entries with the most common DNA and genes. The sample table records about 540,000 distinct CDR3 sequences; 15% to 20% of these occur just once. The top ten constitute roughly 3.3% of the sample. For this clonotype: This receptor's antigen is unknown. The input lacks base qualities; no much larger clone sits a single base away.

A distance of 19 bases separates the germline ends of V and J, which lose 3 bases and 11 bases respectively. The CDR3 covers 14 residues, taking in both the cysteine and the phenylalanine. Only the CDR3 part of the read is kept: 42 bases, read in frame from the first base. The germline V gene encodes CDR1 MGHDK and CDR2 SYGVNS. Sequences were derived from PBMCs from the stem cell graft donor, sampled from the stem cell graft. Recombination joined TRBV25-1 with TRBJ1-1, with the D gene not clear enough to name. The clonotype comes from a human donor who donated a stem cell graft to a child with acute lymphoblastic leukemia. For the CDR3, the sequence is CASSDTGRPSGAFF. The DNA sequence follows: TGTGCCAGCAGTGACACTGGACGGCCCTCTGGTGCTTTCTTT.